The rows below give T cell receptor beta chains drawn from one sample of a study of patients and donors after allogeneic stem cell transplantation. MiXCR was run by TCRdb on the RT-PCR reads, yielding one entry per CDR3 protein. The table shows under 200,000 distinct CDR3 sequences, with 30% occurring only once. Sequencing input: blood, either unsorted or a sorted T cell fraction (not recorded which). The receptors shown here come from a human donor who was either an allogeneic HSCT recipient or a stem cell or donor lymphocyte infusion donor (not recorded which). It is not recorded whose cells these are; they may come from a transplant donor. Both conserved end residues are part of each CDR3. The order of the fields is CDR3 DNA, CDR3 protein, J gene, clone size, D gene, V gene. The D gene is left open where the match is weak. Expanded clones are given a class, and other clones once, few, many or no size at all.

DNA: TGTGCCAGCAGTTTACTAGCGGGAGGGCACAAAAACATTCAGTACTTC
CDR3: CASSLLAGGHKNIQYF
J: TRBJ2-4
size: NA
D: TRBD2
V: TRBV27

DNA: TGTGCCAGCAGTTTAGTCGAGGGGATCCAGCCCCAGCATTTT
CDR3: CASSLVEGIQPQHF
J: TRBJ1-5
size: many
D: NA
V: TRBV12-3/TRBV12-4

DNA: TGTGCCAGCAGCCCAGCCTGGACTCCCACCCCGAACACAGATACGCAGTATTTT
CDR3: CASSPAWTPTPNTDTQYF
J: TRBJ2-3
size: NA
D: NA
V: TRBV9

DNA: TGTGCCAGCAGCTTAGGGCGGTCCCCAGATACGCAGTATTTT
CDR3: CASSLGRSPDTQYF
J: TRBJ2-3
size: NA
D: NA
V: TRBV7-3

DNA: TGTGCCAGCAGCCCCCGACTAGCGGGAGCTACCGGGGAGCTGTTTTTT
CDR3: CASSPRLAGATGELFF
J: TRBJ2-2
size: NA
D: TRBD2
V: TRBV5-6

DNA: TGTGCCAGCAGCCTAGTAGCGGGTAGCTCCTACAATGAGCAGTTCTTC
CDR3: CASSLVAGSSYNEQFF
J: TRBJ2-1
size: NA
D: TRBD2
V: TRBV6-5

DNA: TGCAGCGTTGAATTCCTAGTAAAGGAGACCCAGTACTTC
CDR3: CSVEFLVKETQYF
J: TRBJ2-5
size: NA
D: NA
V: TRBV29-1

DNA: TGCGCCAGCAGCTTGGCCGGACAGGGGGCGAGTGGCTACACCTTC
CDR3: CASSLAGQGASGYTF
J: TRBJ1-2
size: many
D: TRBD1
V: TRBV5-1

DNA: TGCGCCAGCAGCTCTTCAGGGAATCAGCCCCAGCATTTT
CDR3: CASSSSGNQPQHF
J: TRBJ1-5
size: NA
D: NA
V: TRBV5-1

DNA: TGCGCCAGCAGCTTAATAGACAGGGGGCCTACTGAAGCTTTCTTT
CDR3: CASSLIDRGPTEAFF
J: TRBJ1-1
size: many
D: TRBD1
V: TRBV5-1

DNA: TGTGCCAGCAGTCCCCGGACAGGGGTGGAGACCCAGTACTTC
CDR3: CASSPRTGVETQYF
J: TRBJ2-5
size: few
D: TRBD1
V: TRBV12-3/TRBV12-4

DNA: TGTGCCAGCAGTTACACCGTTAATCAGCCCCAGCATTTT
CDR3: CASSYTVNQPQHF
J: TRBJ1-5
size: NA
D: NA
V: TRBV6-5

DNA: TGTGCCAGCAGTTCCCCCCCCTACAGGGGCCGCTCTTATGGCTACACCTTC
CDR3: CASSSPPYRGRSYGYTF
J: TRBJ1-2
size: NA
D: TRBD1
V: TRBV27

DNA: TGTGCCAGCAGTTTAAATACCCTAATCAAGGGGGAAGACTATGGCTACACCTTC
CDR3: CASSLNTLIKGEDYGYTF
J: TRBJ1-2
size: NA
D: NA
V: TRBV12-3/TRBV12-4

DNA: TGTGCCAGCAGCCAAGGAGGAGGGCATTGGTACACTGAAGCTTTCTTT
CDR3: CASSQGGGHWYTEAFF
J: TRBJ1-1
size: many
D: NA
V: TRBV14

DNA: TGTGCCAGCAGCCAAGACGAAGGAAGGGCAGATACGCAGTATTTT
CDR3: CASSQDEGRADTQYF
J: TRBJ2-3
size: NA
D: NA
V: TRBV3-1

DNA: TGTGCCAGCAGCTTGGGACTAGCGGGAGGGCCGGTCGATACGCAGTATTTT
CDR3: CASSLGLAGGPVDTQYF
J: TRBJ2-3
size: NA
D: TRBD2
V: TRBV7-3

DNA: TGTGCCAGCAGTTTCAGTCGGGGAGGCCTAGCCGGTAATGAAAAACTGTTTTTT
CDR3: CASSFSRGGLAGNEKLFF
J: TRBJ1-4
size: NA
D: NA
V: TRBV28

DNA: TGTGCCAGCAGCGGGAGGGTAGGCACCGGGGAGCTGTTTTTT
CDR3: CASSGRVGTGELFF
J: TRBJ2-2
size: NA
D: TRBD2
V: TRBV11-2

DNA: TGTGCCAGCAGTTACGTCGGGAGCGGACACGAGCAGTACTTC
CDR3: CASSYVGSGHEQYF
J: TRBJ2-7
size: NA
D: NA
V: TRBV6-2/TRBV6-3

DNA: TGTGCCAGCAGCAAACACCCCAATTCCGGGACTAGCGACAATGAGCAGTTCTTC
CDR3: CASSKHPNSGTSDNEQFF
J: TRBJ2-1
size: many
D: TRBD2
V: TRBV11-2

DNA: TGCGCCAGCAGCCGTCCCACCCTTATAGCGGGAGGCTACAATGAGCAGTTCTTC
CDR3: CASSRPTLIAGGYNEQFF
J: TRBJ2-1
size: NA
D: TRBD2
V: TRBV5-1

DNA: TGTGCCAGCAGCTTAGCGGTGACAGGGGGCCGGTATGGCTACACCTTC
CDR3: CASSLAVTGGRYGYTF
J: TRBJ1-2
size: NA
D: TRBD1
V: TRBV7-8

DNA: TGTGCCAGCAGCGAACAGGGGGCGTCAGGCTACGAGCAGTACTTC
CDR3: CASSEQGASGYEQYF
J: TRBJ2-7
size: few
D: TRBD1
V: TRBV9

DNA: TGCGCCAGCAGCCAAGAAGTAAGCGGGAGCTCCTACAATGAGCAGTTCTTC
CDR3: CASSQEVSGSSYNEQFF
J: TRBJ2-1
size: NA
D: TRBD2
V: TRBV4-3

DNA: TGTGCCAGCGTTGGAACAGGGTCCTACGAGCAGTACTTC
CDR3: CASVGTGSYEQYF
J: TRBJ2-7
size: NA
D: NA
V: TRBV2

DNA: TGTGCCAGCAGCTTACAGCCGAGAAGGGTTTCCTCACCCCTCCACTTT
CDR3: CASSLQPRRVSSPLHF
J: TRBJ1-6
size: NA
D: NA
V: TRBV7-8

DNA: TGCGCCAGCAGCCAAGATCTTTTCAGGAGCACAGATACGCAGTATTTT
CDR3: CASSQDLFRSTDTQYF
J: TRBJ2-3
size: NA
D: NA
V: TRBV4-3

DNA: TGTGCCAGCAGCTCCTTGGGGCAGGTTCAAGAGACCCAGTACTTC
CDR3: CASSSLGQVQETQYF
J: TRBJ2-5
size: NA
D: NA
V: TRBV7-9

DNA: TGTGCCAGCAGCCTCTTACGGGACAGTCCCTACGAGCAGTACTTC
CDR3: CASSLLRDSPYEQYF
J: TRBJ2-7
size: many
D: TRBD1
V: TRBV7-9

DNA: TGTGCCAGCTCACCAGTTCCCGTGGCGGTCTACACCTTC
CDR3: CASSPVPVAVYTF
J: TRBJ1-2
size: NA
D: NA
V: TRBV18

DNA: TGTGCCAGCAGCTTACCCTCCTATGGCTACACCTTC
CDR3: CASSLPSYGYTF
J: TRBJ1-2
size: few
D: NA
V: TRBV7-2

DNA: TGTGCCAGCAGCTTATATAGGCCACCGGGACAGCACTATGGCTACACCTTC
CDR3: CASSLYRPPGQHYGYTF
J: TRBJ1-2
size: NA
D: TRBD1
V: TRBV11-2

DNA: TGCGCCAGCAGAACAACAAACACTGAAGCTTTCTTT
CDR3: CASRTTNTEAFF
J: TRBJ1-1
size: few
D: NA
V: TRBV5-1

DNA: TGCGCCAGCAGCTTGGATGGGACTAGCGGATACAATGAGCAGTTCTTC
CDR3: CASSLDGTSGYNEQFF
J: TRBJ2-1
size: few
D: TRBD2
V: TRBV5-1

DNA: TGCGCCAGCAGCCAAGGGGGACTAAATCTCTACGAGCAGTACTTC
CDR3: CASSQGGLNLYEQYF
J: TRBJ2-7
size: few
D: TRBD2
V: TRBV4-3

DNA: TGTGCCAGCAGTGGGACAGGGGGTGGTGAAAAACTGTTTTTT
CDR3: CASSGTGGGEKLFF
J: TRBJ1-4
size: NA
D: TRBD1
V: TRBV12-3/TRBV12-4

DNA: TGTGCCAGCAGCCAAATGGGAGTATGGGAGACCCAGTACTTC
CDR3: CASSQMGVWETQYF
J: TRBJ2-5
size: few
D: NA
V: TRBV3-1

DNA: TGTGCCAGCAGTTATTATGGGGGGAAGGGAGCTAACTATGGCTACACCTTC
CDR3: CASSYYGGKGANYGYTF
J: TRBJ1-2
size: NA
D: NA
V: TRBV6-5

DNA: TGCGCCAGCAGCCGTCCGGCGGGCAATGAGCAGTTCTTC
CDR3: CASSRPAGNEQFF
J: TRBJ2-1
size: NA
D: NA
V: TRBV5-1

DNA: TGTGCCAGCAGTTACTCCCCGGAGTACGGTGAGCAGTTCTTC
CDR3: CASSYSPEYGEQFF
J: TRBJ2-1
size: NA
D: NA
V: TRBV6-2/TRBV6-3